What follows describes a single TCR beta chain. V lost 3 bases to trimming and J lost 4 bases; unmatched junction nucleotides: 5. The V gene's germline CDR1 is SGHRS and CDR2 YFSETQ. The CDR3 consists of 16 residues. This sample stems from a study of T cell responses to AZD1222 COVID-19 vaccine. Repertoires were generated with immunoSEQ multiplex PCR, while TCRdb's copy carries only in-frame clones and drops some. The top ten clones hold 15% to 20% of a sample with more than 95,000 clones, just over 85% of them seen once. The sequenced sample was peripheral blood, obtained 28 days after the second AZD1222 dose. The chain carries TRBV5-1 and TRBJ2-2; TRBD1 aligns across 11 bases. This clonotype originated in an adult who received the AZD1222 COVID-19 vaccine. The CDR3 loop reads CASSSGQGAGTGELFF. Here the CDR3 DNA reads TGCGCCAGCAGCTCTGGACAGGGGGCAGGCACCGGGGAGCTGTTTTTT.